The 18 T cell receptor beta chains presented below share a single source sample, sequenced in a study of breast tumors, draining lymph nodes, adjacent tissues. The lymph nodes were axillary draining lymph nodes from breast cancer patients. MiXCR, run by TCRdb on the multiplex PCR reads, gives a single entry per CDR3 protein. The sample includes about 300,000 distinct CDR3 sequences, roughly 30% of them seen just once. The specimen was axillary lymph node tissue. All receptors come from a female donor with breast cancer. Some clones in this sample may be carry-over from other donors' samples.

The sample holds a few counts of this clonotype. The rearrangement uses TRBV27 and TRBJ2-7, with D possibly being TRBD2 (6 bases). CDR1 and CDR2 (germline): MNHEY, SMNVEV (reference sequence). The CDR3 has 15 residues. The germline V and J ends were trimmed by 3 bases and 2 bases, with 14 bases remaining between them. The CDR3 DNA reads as TGTGCCAGCAGTTTGTCGGGAGCACCGACCTACGAGCAGTACTTC. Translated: CASSLSGAPTYEQYF.

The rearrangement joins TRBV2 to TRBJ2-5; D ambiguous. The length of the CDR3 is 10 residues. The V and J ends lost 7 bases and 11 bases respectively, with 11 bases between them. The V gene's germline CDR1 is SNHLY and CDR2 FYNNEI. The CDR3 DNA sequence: TGTGCCAGCAAGGCGGAAGAGCAGTACTTC. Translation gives CASKAEEQYF. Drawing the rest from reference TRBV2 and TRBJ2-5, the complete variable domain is EPEVTQTPSHQVTQMGQEVILRCVPISNHLYFYWYRQILGQKVEFLVSFYNNEISEKSEIFDDQFSVERPDGSNFTLKIRSTKLEDSAMYFCASKAEEQYFGPGTRLLVL.

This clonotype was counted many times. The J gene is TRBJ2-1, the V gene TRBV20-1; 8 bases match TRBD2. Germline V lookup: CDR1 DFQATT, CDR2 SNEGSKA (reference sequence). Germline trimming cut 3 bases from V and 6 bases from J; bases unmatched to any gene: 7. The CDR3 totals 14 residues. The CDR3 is CSARSSGSVNEQFF. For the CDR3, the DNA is TGCAGTGCTAGGTCCAGCGGGAGTGTCAATGAGCAGTTCTTC.

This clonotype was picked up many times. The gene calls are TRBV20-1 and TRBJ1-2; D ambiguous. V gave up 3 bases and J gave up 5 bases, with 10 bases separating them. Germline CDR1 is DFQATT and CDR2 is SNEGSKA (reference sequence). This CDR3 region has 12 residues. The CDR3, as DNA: TGCAGTGCTAGTAAGGAGGATTATGGCTACACCTTC. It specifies CSASKEDYGYTF.

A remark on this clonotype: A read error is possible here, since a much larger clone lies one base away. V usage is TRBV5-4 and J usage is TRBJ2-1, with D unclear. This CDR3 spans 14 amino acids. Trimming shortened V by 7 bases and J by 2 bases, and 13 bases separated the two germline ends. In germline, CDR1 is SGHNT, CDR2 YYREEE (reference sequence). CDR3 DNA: TGTGCCAGCGGCCTCCGTGGGACCTACAATGAGCAGTTCTTC. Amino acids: CASGLRGTYNEQFF.

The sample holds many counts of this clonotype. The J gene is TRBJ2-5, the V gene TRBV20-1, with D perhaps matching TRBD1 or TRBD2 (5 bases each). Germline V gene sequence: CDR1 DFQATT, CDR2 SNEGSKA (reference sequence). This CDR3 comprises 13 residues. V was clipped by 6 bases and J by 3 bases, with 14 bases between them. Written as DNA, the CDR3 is TGCAGTGCAATGGGGGAAGGGGAAGAGACCCAGTACTTC. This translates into CSAMGEGEETQYF.

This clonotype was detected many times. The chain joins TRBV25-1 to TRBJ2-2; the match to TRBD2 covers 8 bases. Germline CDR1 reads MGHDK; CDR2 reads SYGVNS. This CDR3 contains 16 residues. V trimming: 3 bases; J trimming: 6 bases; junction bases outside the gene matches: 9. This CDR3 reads CASSDREGAWSGELFF. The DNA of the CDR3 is TGTGCCAGCAGTGACCGGGAGGGCGCCTGGTCCGGGGAGCTGTTTTTT.

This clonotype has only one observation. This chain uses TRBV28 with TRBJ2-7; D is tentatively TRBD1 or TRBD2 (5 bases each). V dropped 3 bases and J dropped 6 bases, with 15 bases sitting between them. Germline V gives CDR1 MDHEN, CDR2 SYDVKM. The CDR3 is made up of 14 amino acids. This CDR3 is CASSLDRGVLEQYF. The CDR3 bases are TGTGCCAGCAGTTTGGACCGAGGGGTGCTCGAGCAGTACTTC.

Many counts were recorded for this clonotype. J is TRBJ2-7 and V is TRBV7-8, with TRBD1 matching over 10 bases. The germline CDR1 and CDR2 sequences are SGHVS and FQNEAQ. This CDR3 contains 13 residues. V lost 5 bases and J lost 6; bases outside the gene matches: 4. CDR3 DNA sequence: TGTGCCAGCAGCCTTGGACAGGGGGGCGAGCAGTACTTC. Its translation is CASSLGQGGEQYF.

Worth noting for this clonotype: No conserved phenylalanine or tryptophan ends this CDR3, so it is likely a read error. CDR3 residues: CATSEGLAGGPSRETQYL. The CDR3 coding sequence is TGTGCCACCAGTGAAGGACTAGCGGGAGGGCCCTCTCGGGAGACCCAGTACCTC. The rearrangement links TRBV24-1 to TRBJ2-5, with 15 bases matching TRBD2. The CDR3 loop spans 18 amino acids. Losses at the gene ends were 4 bases for V and 5 bases for J; bases not matched to a gene: 10. Germline lookup yields CDR1 KGHDR and CDR2 SFDVKD.

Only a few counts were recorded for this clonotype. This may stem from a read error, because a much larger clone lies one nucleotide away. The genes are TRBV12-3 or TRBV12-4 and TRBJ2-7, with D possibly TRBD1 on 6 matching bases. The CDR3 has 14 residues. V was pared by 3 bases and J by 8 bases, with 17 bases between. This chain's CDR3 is CASSLDRARHKQYF. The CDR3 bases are TGTGCCAGCAGTTTGGACAGAGCCCGTCACAAGCAGTACTTC.

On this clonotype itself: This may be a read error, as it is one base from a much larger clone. In DNA form, the CDR3 reads TGCAGTGCTGGAGAGGCGGGAGGGCCGTACGAGCAGTACTTC. This codes for CSAGEAGGPYEQYF. The chain has TRBV20-1 and TRBJ2-7; 9 nucleotides match TRBD2. From germline, CDR1 is DFQATT and CDR2 SNEGSKA (reference sequence). The CDR3 is 14 amino acids.

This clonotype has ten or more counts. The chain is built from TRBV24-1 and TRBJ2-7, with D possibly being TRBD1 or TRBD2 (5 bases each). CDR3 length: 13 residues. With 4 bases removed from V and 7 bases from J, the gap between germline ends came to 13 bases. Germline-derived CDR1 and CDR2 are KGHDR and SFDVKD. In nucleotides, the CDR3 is TGTGCCACCAGTGACTCGGATTGGGGGGAGCAGTACTTC. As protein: CATSDSDWGEQYF.

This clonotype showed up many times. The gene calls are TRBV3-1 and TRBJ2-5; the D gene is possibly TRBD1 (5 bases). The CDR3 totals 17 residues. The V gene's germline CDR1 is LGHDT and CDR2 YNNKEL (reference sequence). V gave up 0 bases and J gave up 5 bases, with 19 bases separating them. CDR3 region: CASSQDYARVAIETQYF. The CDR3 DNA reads TGTGCCAGCAGCCAAGATTACGCCAGGGTCGCGATTGAGACCCAGTACTTC.

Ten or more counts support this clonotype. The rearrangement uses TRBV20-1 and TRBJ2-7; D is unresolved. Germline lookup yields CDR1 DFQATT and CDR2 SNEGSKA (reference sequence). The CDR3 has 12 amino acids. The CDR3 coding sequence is TGCTTAGCCGCCCCTGATGGGTACGAGCAGTACTTC. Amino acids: CLAAPDGYEQYF.

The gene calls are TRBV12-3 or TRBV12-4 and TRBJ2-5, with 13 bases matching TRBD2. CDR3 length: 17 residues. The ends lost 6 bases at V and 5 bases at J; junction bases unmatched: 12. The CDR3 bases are TGTGCCAGCAGGAGGACTAGCGGGAGTGCCTACAATGAGACCCAGTACTTC. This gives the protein CASRRTSGSAYNETQYF.

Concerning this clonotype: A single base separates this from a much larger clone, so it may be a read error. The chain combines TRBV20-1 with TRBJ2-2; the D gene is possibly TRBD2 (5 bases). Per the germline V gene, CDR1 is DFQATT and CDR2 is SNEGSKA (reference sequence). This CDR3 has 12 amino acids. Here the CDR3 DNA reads TGCAGTGCTTATACTAGTTCCGGGGAGCTGCTTTTT. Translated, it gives CSAYTSSGELLF.

The CDR3 region has the DNA TGTGCCAGCAGTGAAGGAAACAGGGGAAGATCACCCCTCCACTTT. It specifies CASSEGNRGRSPLHF. This chain connects TRBV25-1 to TRBJ1-6; the match to TRBD1 covers 7 bases. The germline gives CDR1 MGHDK, CDR2 SYGVNS. The length of the CDR3 is 15 residues. The trim removed 2 bases at V and 10 bases at J, leaving 8 bases unmatched.